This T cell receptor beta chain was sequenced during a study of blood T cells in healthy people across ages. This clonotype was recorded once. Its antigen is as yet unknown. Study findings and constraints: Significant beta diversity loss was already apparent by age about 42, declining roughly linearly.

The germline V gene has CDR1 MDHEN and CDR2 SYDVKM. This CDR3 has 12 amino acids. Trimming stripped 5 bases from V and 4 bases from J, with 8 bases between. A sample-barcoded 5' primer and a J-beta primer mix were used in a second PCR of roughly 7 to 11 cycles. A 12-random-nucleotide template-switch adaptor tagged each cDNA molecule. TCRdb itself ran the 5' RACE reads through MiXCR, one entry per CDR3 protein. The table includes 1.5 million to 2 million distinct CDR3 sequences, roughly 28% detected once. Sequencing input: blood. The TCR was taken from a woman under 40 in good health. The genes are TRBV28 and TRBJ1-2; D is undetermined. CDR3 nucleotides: TGTGCCAGCAGTACCAGGACCTATGGCTACACCTTC. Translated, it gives CASSTRTYGYTF.